These T cell receptor beta chains were read from a single sample in a study of cytomegalovirus exposure and HLA in healthy donors. Profiled with immunoSEQ multiplex PCR; TCRdb holds only in-frame clones, not every one. The sample records hundreds of thousands of clones, 70% to 90% being singletons. Sequencing was done on a sample of PBMCs. Receptors were obtained from a woman aged 18-29 years in good health and CMV-seronegative. The CDR3 runs from the conserved cysteine through the conserved F or W. A D gene is named only where the DNA matches it firmly. Clone size appears in some rows only: once, few, many, or a class for an expanded clone.

clone_size	v_call	d_call	j_call	cdr3_nt	cdr3_aa
.	TRBV30	TRBD1	TRBJ1-1	TGTGCCTGGGGCAGGGGGTTGGTTGAAGCTTTCTTT	CAWGRGLVEAFF
.	TRBV6-5	TRBD1	TRBJ1-2	TGTGCCACGGGACAGGGGCCTTATGGCTACACCTTC	CATGQGPYGYTF
.	TRBV10-3	.	TRBJ1-2	TGTGCCATCAGTCCTCTGTGGGGGGTATATGGCTACACCTTC	CAISPLWGVYGYTF
.	TRBV12-5	.	TRBJ1-2	TGTGCTAGTGGTGAAGCCTCTAGGTATGGCTACACCTTC	CASGEASRYGYTF
.	TRBV6-4	TRBD2	TRBJ2-5	TGTGCCAGCAGTGGCCCGACTAGCGGGGGGGCCAACGAAGAGACCCAGTACTTC	CASSGPTSGGANEETQYF
.	TRBV21-1	.	TRBJ1-5	TGTGCCACCCCGACAGGGAACAATCAGCCCCAGCATTTT	CATPTGNNQPQHF
.	TRBV27	TRBD1	TRBJ1-1	TGTGCCAGCAGTTTACAGGGGGGAATTTCTGAAGCTTTCTTT	CASSLQGGISEAFF
.	TRBV9	TRBD1	TRBJ1-2	TGTGCCAGCAGCTCAGGACAGGTTCAACCCTATGGCTACACCTTC	CASSSGQVQPYGYTF
.	TRBV5-5	.	TRBJ2-1	TGTGCCAGCAGCATGACAGGCCAAGTTGGGGTTGAGCAGTTCTTC	CASSMTGQVGVEQFF
.	TRBV5-1	TRBD1	TRBJ1-5	TGCGCCAGCAACCTACCGTCAGGGGGCAGGAGCAATCAGCCCCAGCATTTT	CASNLPSGGRSNQPQHF
.	TRBV5-1	.	TRBJ2-1	TGCGCCAGCTGCCCCCGGGTGACTACCTACAATGAGCAGTTCTTC	CASCPRVTTYNEQFF
.	TRBV27	.	TRBJ2-5	TGTGCCAGCAGCTTTAGCGGCAAACAAGAGACCCAGTACTTC	CASSFSGKQETQYF
few	TRBV19	.	TRBJ1-2	TGTGCCAGTAGTATCTGGGAGGGTGGCTATGGCTACACCTTC	CASSIWEGGYGYTF
.	TRBV9	.	TRBJ1-2	TGTGCCAGCAGCGTCTCCTTGGGCGCTAACTATGGCTACACCTTC	CASSVSLGANYGYTF
.	TRBV4-2	.	TRBJ2-3	TGTGCCAGCAGCCAAGGCACTAGTTCGGGGGATACGCAGTATTTT	CASSQGTSSGDTQYF
.	TRBV18	.	TRBJ1-2	TGTGCCAGCTCACTGAGAGACGGGACTAACTATGGCTACACCTTC	CASSLRDGTNYGYTF
few	TRBV19	TRBD2	TRBJ2-5	TGTGCCAGTAGCTCCGGGTTGGGCCTAGCGGAAGAGACCCAGTACTTC	CASSSGLGLAEETQYF
.	TRBV5-4	TRBD2	TRBJ2-3	TGTGCCAGCAGCAGGACTAGCGGGACTAGCACAGATACGCAGTATTTT	CASSRTSGTSTDTQYF
.	TRBV2	.	TRBJ1-1	TGTGCCAGCAGTGTACAGGGGAACACTGAAGCTTTCTTT	CASSVQGNTEAFF
.	TRBV7-2	.	TRBJ2-5	TGTGCCAGCAGCTTAGCGATGGCAGGGCGGACCCAGTACTTC	CASSLAMAGRTQYF
.	TRBV18	TRBD1	TRBJ1-2	TGTGCCAGCTCACCGGGGGGACAGGTCTATGGCTACACCTTC	CASSPGGQVYGYTF
.	TRBV30	.	TRBJ1-1	TGTGCCTGGAGTGAGTCAGGGGTGGGCACTGAAGCTTTCTTT	CAWSESGVGTEAFF